The sequence of this T cell receptor (beta chain) was determined in a study of CD8 T cells in ankylosing spondylitis. General study points: Clones tied to disease were said to be significantly enriched in matched ankylosing spondylitis synovial fluid. Characteristic of ankylosing spondylitis blood, it appeared, was a TCR beta motif comprising several highly homologous variants.

The CDR3 extends over 13 amino acids. The trim removed 5 bases at V and 1 base at J, leaving 4 bases unmatched. CDR1 is DFQATT and CDR2 is SNEGSKA in the germline V gene (reference sequence). The authors made TCR beta libraries by quantitative 5'-RACE with molecular barcodes. TCRdb re-analysed the 5' RACE reads in MiXCR, keeping a single row per CDR3 protein. In the table there are hundreds of thousands of distinct CDR3 sequences, roughly 25% of which are singletons. Concerning this clonotype itself: Its specificity is not known.

V and J are TRBV20-1 and TRBJ2-7; TRBD1 aligns across 8 bases. The sequenced sample consisted of blood, either unsorted or a sorted T cell fraction (not recorded which). This TCR came from a male donor with ankylosing spondylitis. The CDR3 loop reads CSAARQGSYEQYF. CDR3 in DNA: TGCAGTGCTGCTAGACAGGGGTCCTACGAGCAGTACTTC.